Listed here are 5 T cell receptor beta chains from one sample, sequenced in a study of CD8 T cells in Susac syndrome. It was with random hexamers that about 0.45 to 1 ug RNA was reverse transcribed. Each CDR3 protein is one row after TCRdb ran MiXCR on the immunoSEQ multiplex PCR reads. Of about 53,000 distinct CDR3 sequences listed, 95% were seen once; the top ten hold roughly 0.79%. The source material was CD8+ T cells from PBMCs. Receptors originate from a human donor with Susac syndrome.

The CDR3 nucleotides are TGTGCCAGCAGGGGACCTGGCTACACCTTC. This encodes CASRGPGYTF. This chain links TRBV9 with TRBJ1-2; tentatively, D is TRBD1 (5 bases). V shed 5 bases and J shed 7 bases, with 6 bases lying between them. CDR1 and CDR2 (germline): SGDLS, YYNGEE. The CDR3 extends over 10 amino acids.

V gene TRBV12-3 or TRBV12-4 combines with J gene TRBJ1-3; no firm D call. The CDR3 sequence is 15 residues long. The V end lost 4 bases, the J end lost 1 base, and 11 bases lay between the germline ends. Here the CDR3 DNA reads TGTGCCAGCAGTTCTCAGTCCGGGTCTGGAAACACCATATATTTT. It encodes CASSSQSGSGNTIYF.

The gene calls are TRBV4-3 and TRBJ2-7, with D possibly matching TRBD2 (6 bases). The CDR3 length is 16 residues. Germline V gene sequence: CDR1 LGHNA, CDR2 YSLEER. Trimming left V 0 bases short and J 4 bases short, with 16 bases between. The CDR3 here is CASSQDLEGIVYEQYF. DNA for the CDR3: TGCGCCAGCAGCCAAGATTTGGAGGGAATTGTATACGAGCAGTACTTC.

V is TRBV7-3 and J is TRBJ2-1; D ambiguous. Between the trimmed V and J ends, which lost 4 bases and 3 bases, there was a span of 7 bases. CDR3 length equals 13 residues. CDR1 and CDR2 (germline): SGHTA, FQGTGA. The CDR3 DNA is TGTGCCAGCAGCTCCGAGATCTACAATGAGCAGTTCTTC. It encodes CASSSEIYNEQFF.

The chain joins TRBV3-1 to TRBJ1-6, with a weak D call TRBD1 (5 bases). CDR3 length: 14 amino acids. Germline V gene sequence: CDR1 LGHDT, CDR2 YNNKEL (reference sequence). The V and J ends lost 3 bases and 7 bases respectively, with 10 bases between them. The CDR3 is CASSQGRSNSPLHF. Written as DNA, the CDR3 is TGTGCCAGCAGCCAGGGACGGAGCAATTCACCCCTCCACTTT.